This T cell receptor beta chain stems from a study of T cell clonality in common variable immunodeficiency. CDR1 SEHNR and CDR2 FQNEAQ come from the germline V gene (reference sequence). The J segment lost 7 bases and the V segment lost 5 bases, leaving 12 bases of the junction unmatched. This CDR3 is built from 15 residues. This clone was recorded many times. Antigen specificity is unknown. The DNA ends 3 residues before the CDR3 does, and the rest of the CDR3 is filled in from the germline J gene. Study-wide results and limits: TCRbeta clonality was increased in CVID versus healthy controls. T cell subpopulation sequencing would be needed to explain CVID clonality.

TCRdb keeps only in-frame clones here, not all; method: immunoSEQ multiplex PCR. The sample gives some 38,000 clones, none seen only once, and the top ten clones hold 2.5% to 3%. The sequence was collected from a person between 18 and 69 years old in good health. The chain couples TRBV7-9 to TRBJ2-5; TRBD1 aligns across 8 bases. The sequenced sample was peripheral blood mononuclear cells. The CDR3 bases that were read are TGTGCCAGCAGCAAGGCCGGGACAGGTGAGGGGACC. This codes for CASSKAGTGEGT. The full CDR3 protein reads CASSKAGTGEGTQYF. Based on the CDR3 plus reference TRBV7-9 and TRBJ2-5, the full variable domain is DTGVSQNPRHKITKRGQNVTFRCDPISEHNRLYWYRQTLGQGPEFLTYFQNEAQLEKSRLLSDRFSAERPKGSFSTLEIQRTEQGDSAMYLCASSKAGTGEGTQYFGPGTRLLVL.